Listed here are 23 T cell receptor beta chains from one sample, sequenced in a study of blood T cell repertoires in COVID-19. Assay: immunoSEQ multiplex PCR; the TCRdb copy retains only in-frame clones and omits some. The sample shows roughly 400,000 clones, 88% of them seen only once. The specimen was PBMCs or T cells enriched from blood (not recorded which). The source of these receptors is a woman aged 18-29 years who had been exposed to COVID-19.

The V and J genes are TRBV3-1 (or the pseudogene TRBV3-2) and TRBJ1-6, with TRBD1 as a possible D gene (6 bases). Looked up from germline, CDR1 is LGHDT and CDR2 is YNNKEL (reference sequence). Trimming took 1 base from V and 7 from J, leaving 14 bases between them. This CDR3 has 16 residues. DNA for the CDR3: TGTGCCAGCAGCCAAGGGTTCCAGGGACAAAATTCACCCCTCCACTTT. It codes for CASSQGFQGQNSPLHF.

This chain links TRBV5-4 with TRBJ1-1; 7 bases match TRBD1. The germline V gene has CDR1 SGHNT and CDR2 YYREEE (reference sequence). The CDR3 sequence is 16 residues long. The V gene end was trimmed by 0 bases and the J gene end by 1 base; junction bases not matched to a gene: 6. CDR3 nucleotide sequence: TGTGCCAGCAGCTTGGTAGCGGGACAGCCGAACACTGAAGCTTTCTTT. Translating gives CASSLVAGQPNTEAFF.

The chain employs TRBV5-1 and TRBJ2-5, with D possibly matching TRBD1 (6 bases). The CDR3 is 16 amino acids. Between the trimmed V and J ends, which lost 4 bases and 2 bases, there was a span of 18 bases. The germline gives CDR1 SGHRS, CDR2 YFSETQ. Written as DNA, the CDR3 is TGCGCCAGCAGCCCGAGGGGGAGCGGTTCACAAGAGACCCAGTACTTC. It yields the protein CASSPRGSGSQETQYF. Full variable domain (outside the CDR3, taken from reference TRBV5-1 and TRBJ2-5): KAGVTQTPRYLIKTRGQQVTLSCSPISGHRSVSWYQQTPGQGLQFLFEYFSETQRNKGNFPGRFSGRQFSNSRSEMNVSTLELGDSALYLCASSPRGSGSQETQYFGPGTRLLVL.

CDR3 residues: CASKGTEHEQYF. In DNA, the CDR3 is TGTGCCAGCAAGGGGACAGAACACGAGCAGTACTTC. The rearrangement uses TRBV2 and TRBJ2-7, with 7 bases fitting TRBD1. Germline V gives CDR1 SNHLY, CDR2 FYNNEI. This CDR3 contains 12 residues. Unmatched junction bases numbered 5, after V lost 7 bases and J lost 5 bases.

The chain carries TRBV18 and TRBJ1-5, with D perhaps matching TRBD1 (6 bases). V gave up 3 bases and J gave up 7 bases, with 13 bases separating them. Germline V gives CDR1 KGHSH, CDR2 LQKENI. This CDR3 has 14 amino acids. The CDR3, as DNA: TGTGCCAGCTCACCGACGGAGGGGGGGCAGCCCCAGCATTTT. It encodes CASSPTEGGQPQHF. The whole variable domain, remainder taken from reference TRBV18 and TRBJ1-5, is NAGVMQNPRHLVRRRGQEARLRCSPMKGHSHVYWYRQLPEEGLKFMVYLQKENIIDESGMPKERFSAEFPKEGPSILRIQQVVRGDSAAYFCASSPTEGGQPQHFGDGTRLSIL.

This clone has a handful of counts. The genes are TRBV5-1 and TRBJ1-2; D is ambiguous. Germline values: CDR1 SGHRS, CDR2 YFSETQ. The CDR3 runs to 14 residues. Trimming took 4 bases from V and 4 from J, leaving 14 bases between them. The CDR3 DNA is TGCGCCAGCAGCCTTCGGGGTTTTAGCTATGGCTACACCTTC. Translation: CASSLRGFSYGYTF.

This chain connects TRBV6-5 to TRBJ2-1; D is undetermined. The V end was cut by 2 bases, the J end by 0 bases, with 11 bases between. The germline V gene encodes CDR1 MNHEY and CDR2 SVGAGI. The length of the CDR3 is 16 residues. CDR3 sequence (DNA): TGTGCCAGCAGTTACAATCCGGGTAGCTCCTACAATGAGCAGTTCTTC. Protein: CASSYNPGSSYNEQFF.

This rearrangement joins TRBV7-8 to TRBJ2-7; tentatively, D is TRBD1 (6 bases). Per the germline V gene, CDR1 is SGHVS and CDR2 is FQNEAQ. CDR3 length: 14 residues. Trimming left V 6 bases short and J 6 bases short, with 18 bases between. CDR3 in DNA: TGTGCCAGCAGAGGAAAGGGGGTATCGGGCGAGCAGTACTTC. Amino acid sequence: CASRGKGVSGEQYF.

This clone came up once. The J gene is TRBJ2-7, the V gene TRBV2; 9 nucleotides align to TRBD1. CDR1 and CDR2 from the germline V gene are SNHLY and FYNNEI. This CDR3 comprises 14 residues. V lost 7 bases and J lost 4; bases outside the gene matches: 8. The CDR3 bases are TGTGCCAGCAAATCGACGGGACAGGGATACGAGCAGTACTTC. Its translation: CASKSTGQGYEQYF. The full variable domain, its missing parts supplied by reference TRBV2 and TRBJ2-7, is EPEVTQTPSHQVTQMGQEVILRCVPISNHLYFYWYRQILGQKVEFLVSFYNNEISEKSEIFDDQFSVERPDGSNFTLKIRSTKLEDSAMYFCASKSTGQGYEQYFGPGTRLTVT.

The J gene is TRBJ2-5, the V gene TRBV3-1 (or the pseudogene TRBV3-2); the D is unclear. V was shortened by 1 base and J by 5 bases, with 5 bases between the two germline ends. CDR3 length: 12 residues. Germline V gives CDR1 LGHDT, CDR2 YNNKEL (reference sequence). Here the CDR3 DNA reads TGTGCCAGCAGCCAAGTCCCGGAGACCCAGTACTTC. Its protein product is CASSQVPETQYF.

The V call is TRBV3-1 (or the pseudogene TRBV3-2), the J call TRBJ2-3; D possibly corresponds to TRBD2 (6 bases). The CDR3 has 18 amino acids. CDR1 is LGHDT, CDR2 YNNKEL, per germline (reference sequence). Trimming removed 0 bases from V and 5 bases from J, with 21 bases in between. CDR3 sequence reads: CASSQDLFQEGLGDTQYF. In DNA, the CDR3 is TGTGCCAGCAGCCAAGATCTGTTTCAGGAGGGCCTTGGAGATACGCAGTATTTT.

The chain couples TRBV6-6 to TRBJ1-3, with D tentatively TRBD1 (6 bases). V lost 8 bases to trimming and J lost 4 bases, with 15 bases between them. CDR3 size: 14 residues. Germline CDR1 and CDR2: MNHNY and SVGAGI (reference sequence). CDR3 sequence: CASGRRGYGNTIYF. CDR3 DNA sequence: TGTGCCAGCGGACGCAGGGGATACGGAAACACCATATATTTT.

This clone was observed a handful of times. This sequence joins TRBV6-1 and TRBJ2-7, with 7 bases lining up with TRBD1. Germline V gene lookup returns CDR1 MNHNS and CDR2 SASEGT. The CDR3 runs to 16 residues. Germline trimming cut 1 base from V and 2 bases from J; bases unmatched to any gene: 8. The CDR3, as DNA: TGTGCCAGCAGTGAAGGATACGGGACAGCTACCTACGAGCAGTACTTC. It translates to CASSEGYGTATYEQYF.

V gene TRBV6-1 combines with J gene TRBJ2-7; 9 bases line up with TRBD2. In germline, CDR1 is MNHNS, CDR2 SASEGT. Trimming took 3 bases from V and 5 from J; bases not matched to a gene: 8. The CDR3 has 15 residues. CDR3 protein: CASSDPGLAIDEQYF. The CDR3 nucleotides read TGTGCCAGCAGTGATCCGGGACTAGCCATAGACGAGCAGTACTTC.

In this sample, this clone turned up once. The chain uses TRBV6-5 and TRBJ1-5; 7 bases are shared with TRBD1. This CDR3 has 15 amino acids. Germline-derived CDR1 and CDR2 are MNHEY and SVGAGI. V shed 6 bases, J shed 7 bases, and the junction held 12 bases outside the gene matches. The CDR3 sequence: CASSLAGQPYQPQHF. The DNA for the CDR3 is TGTGCCAGCAGCCTCGCGGGACAGCCGTACCAGCCCCAGCATTTT.

The chain uses TRBV27 and TRBJ2-7; 10 bases line up with TRBD1. V was pared by 4 bases and J by 5 bases, with 11 bases of the junction left unmatched. CDR1 and CDR2 from the germline V gene are MNHEY and SMNVEV (reference sequence). The CDR3 consists of 16 residues. In DNA, the CDR3 is TGTGCCAGCAGTTCTGGGCCGGGACAGGGGTCCAACGAGCAGTACTTC. It encodes CASSSGPGQGSNEQYF.

This chain connects TRBV13 to TRBJ2-5, with no clear D. Trimming removed 5 bases at V and 1 base at J, with 8 bases between. This CDR3 is 13 amino acids long. The germline V gene encodes CDR1 PRHDT and CDR2 FYEKMQ (reference sequence). CDR3 in amino acids: CASSQHLQETQYF. The CDR3 region has the DNA TGTGCCAGCAGCCAACACCTCCAAGAGACCCAGTACTTC.

The rearrangement links TRBV12-3 or TRBV12-4 to TRBJ2-7; no reliable D call. The CDR3 runs to 13 residues. V lost 8 bases to trimming and J lost 3 bases, with 14 bases between them. Written as DNA, the CDR3 is TGTGCCAGCTCCCCGGTCCGGTTCTACGAGCAGTACTTC. Its protein product is CASSPVRFYEQYF.

Only one count was recorded for this clone. The chain employs TRBV28 and TRBJ1-2; D ambiguous. This CDR3 has 15 amino acids. V lost 3 bases to trimming and J lost 2 bases, with 13 bases between them. CDR1 and CDR2 (germline): MDHEN, SYDVKM. CDR3 coding DNA: TGTGCCAGCAGTTTCACGGGAACCCCCAACTATGGCTACACCTTC. Translating gives CASSFTGTPNYGYTF.

This clone was recorded a few times. This chain links TRBV7-2 with TRBJ1-5; no firm D call. The CDR3 is 13 amino acids. Between the trimmed V and J ends, which lost 5 bases and 5 bases, there was a span of 10 bases. The germline V gene encodes CDR1 SGHTA and CDR2 FQGNSA. CDR3 sequence (DNA): TGTGCCAGCAGCCCGTTCTCGGATCAGCCCCAGCATTTT. Its translation: CASSPFSDQPQHF.

The J gene is TRBJ1-2, the V gene TRBV29-1; the D gene is possibly TRBD1 (5 bases). CDR3 length equals 12 residues. Germline V lookup: CDR1 SQVTM, CDR2 ANQGSEA. V lost 4 bases, J lost 2 bases, and 8 bases lay in between. CDR3 protein: CSVGEGNYGYTF. As DNA, the CDR3 is TGCAGCGTTGGGGAGGGGAACTATGGCTACACCTTC.

The V gene is TRBV4-3, the J gene TRBJ1-1; D remains ambiguous. Germline loops: CDR1 LGHNA, CDR2 YSLEER. Trimming cost V 1 base and J 5 bases, with 14 bases left between them. The CDR3 runs 15 residues. The CDR3 here is CASSQGFVSETEAFF. The DNA of the CDR3 is TGCGCCAGCAGCCAAGGATTCGTATCCGAGACTGAAGCTTTCTTT.

J is TRBJ2-7 and V is TRBV4-3; D might be TRBD2 (5 bases). Germline V gene lookup returns CDR1 LGHNA and CDR2 YSLEER. Trimming took off 0 bases at V and 7 bases at J, with 13 bases between the two ends. The CDR3 runs to 14 residues. CDR3 loop: CASSQDTASWEQYF. The CDR3 bases are TGCGCCAGCAGCCAAGATACGGCTAGCTGGGAGCAGTACTTC.